This is a list of T cell receptor beta chains from one sample in a study of control samples from healthy donors and cancer patients. Method: immunoSEQ multiplex PCR; TCRdb's copy keeps in-frame clones and lacks some. Found here are tens of thousands of clones, about 87% of them singletons; the top ten hold under 2.5%. Sequences were obtained from PBMCs. These receptors came from a woman between 55 and 75 years old with head and neck cancer. The CDR3 runs from the conserved cysteine through the conserved F or W. The D gene is left open where the match is weak. Clone size, where shown, is once, few, many, or a class for clones that have expanded.

cdr3_length	j_call	clone_size	v_call	d_call	cdr3_aa	cdr3_nt
14	TRBJ2-7	NA	TRBV4-1	NA	CASSQQQMVDEQYF	TGCGCCAGCAGCCAACAGCAAATGGTCGACGAGCAGTACTTC
14	TRBJ1-2	NA	TRBV6-1	NA	CASSEAHANYGYTF	TGTGCCAGCAGTGAGGCGCATGCTAACTATGGCTACACCTTC
14	TRBJ2-2	NA	TRBV30	NA	CAWSVQGRTGELFF	TGTGCCTGGAGTGTGCAGGGGAGGACCGGGGAGCTGTTTTTT
14	TRBJ2-7	NA	TRBV19	TRBD2	CASSTSGGPYEQYF	TGTGCCAGTAGTACCAGCGGGGGGCCCTACGAGCAGTACTTC
16	TRBJ2-1	NA	TRBV7-6	NA	CASSLGAGNSYNEQFF	TGTGCCAGCAGCTTAGGGGCAGGGAACTCCTACAATGAGCAGTTCTTC
17	TRBJ2-1	NA	TRBV5-1	TRBD1	CASRQWIGTGNYNEQFF	TGCGCCAGCAGACAATGGATCGGGACAGGGAACTACAATGAGCAGTTCTTC
11	TRBJ2-7	NA	TRBV5-8	NA	CASSLRDEQYF	TGTGCCAGCAGCTTGCGGGACGAGCAGTACTTC
13	TRBJ1-4	NA	TRBV6-4	NA	CASSARVGEKLFF	TGTGCCAGCAGTGCGCGGGTTGGAGAAAAACTGTTTTTT
18	TRBJ2-3	NA	TRBV7-9	TRBD2	CASSPGLADPRGADTQYF	TGTGCCAGCAGCCCGGGACTAGCGGACCCTAGAGGCGCAGATACGCAGTATTTT
16	TRBJ1-4	NA	TRBV29-1	NA	CSVRTGKALANEKLFF	TGCAGCGTTCGAACAGGGAAGGCGCTGGCTAATGAAAAACTGTTTTTT
15	TRBJ2-7	NA	TRBV5-5	NA	CARSLGADSSYEQYF	TGCGCCCGCAGCCTGGGGGCGGACAGCTCCTACGAGCAGTACTTC
16	TRBJ1-5	NA	TRBV7-2	TRBD1	CASSLSYRGGNQPQHF	TGTGCCAGCAGCTTATCTTACAGGGGTGGAAATCAGCCCCAGCATTTT
14	TRBJ1-2	NA	TRBV19	NA	CASRTLDGYYGYTF	TGTGCCAGTAGGACATTAGACGGATACTATGGCTACACCTTC
15	TRBJ2-7	NA	TRBV3-1/TRBV3-2	TRBD1	CASSHTRDRGHEQYF	TGTGCCAGCAGCCACACCCGGGACAGGGGCCACGAGCAGTACTTC
13	TRBJ1-1	NA	TRBV7-7	TRBD1	CASSPGQGSEAFF	TGTGCTAGCAGCCCGGGACAGGGATCGGAAGCTTTCTTT
15	TRBJ1-3	NA	TRBV7-8	NA	CASSLDRSSGNTIYF	TGTGCCAGCAGCTTAGACAGGAGCTCTGGAAACACCATATATTTT
19	TRBJ2-1	NA	TRBV19	TRBD2	CASSIGGLAGGHSYNEQFF	TGTGCCAGTAGTATAGGGGGACTAGCGGGAGGACATTCCTACAATGAGCAGTTCTTC
14	TRBJ1-1	few	TRBV19	NA	CASSIPTMNTEAFF	TGTGCCAGCTCGATTCCCACCATGAACACTGAAGCTTTCTTT
14	TRBJ2-5	NA	TRBV7-2	NA	CASSFQGGQETQYF	TGTGCCAGCAGCTTTCAAGGTGGGCAAGAGACCCAGTACTTC
16	TRBJ2-3	NA	TRBV9	NA	CASSVRGAQGTDTQYF	TGTGCCAGCAGCGTTCGGGGGGCGCAGGGAACAGATACGCAGTATTTT
13	TRBJ2-7	once	TRBV5-1	NA	CASSPREFYEQYF	TGCGCCAGCAGCCCCCGGGAATTCTACGAGCAGTACTTC
14	TRBJ2-2	NA	TRBV30	TRBD1	CAWERTGGTGELFF	TGTGCCTGGGAACGGACAGGGGGCACCGGGGAGCTGTTTTTT
13	TRBJ2-1	NA	TRBV7-8	NA	CASSPYLGNEQFF	TGTGCCAGCAGCCCATACTTGGGCAATGAGCAGTTCTTC
16	TRBJ2-1	NA	TRBV3-1/TRBV3-2	TRBD2	CASSQDPTSGSNEQFF	TGTGCCAGCAGCCAAGATCCGACTAGCGGGAGTAATGAGCAGTTCTTC
16	TRBJ2-5	NA	TRBV5-1	TRBD2	CASSLSLAGGRETQYF	TGCGCCAGCAGCTTGTCCCTAGCGGGAGGCCGGGAGACCCAGTACTTC
12	TRBJ1-4	NA	TRBV25-1	TRBD1	CATLGQGEKLFF	TGTGCCACCTTAGGACAGGGTGAAAAACTGTTTTTT
14	TRBJ2-3	NA	TRBV24-1	NA	CATRDDRYTDTQYF	TGTGCCACCAGGGACGACAGGTACACAGATACGCAGTATTTT
14	TRBJ1-5	NA	TRBV6-5	NA	CASSRTVLNQPQHF	TGTGCCAGTTCTAGGACAGTCCTCAATCAGCCCCAGCATTTT
14	TRBJ2-7	NA	TRBV2	NA	CASSPGSGDYEQYF	TGTGCCAGCAGTCCCGGCTCGGGAGACTACGAGCAGTACTTC
13	TRBJ1-2	NA	TRBV19	NA	CATSFGQGFGYTF	TGTGCCACCTCTTTCGGGCAGGGGTTTGGCTACACCTTC
14	TRBJ2-3	NA	TRBV11-3	NA	CASSLDGSTDTQYF	TGTGCCAGCAGCTTAGACGGGAGCACAGATACGCAGTATTTT
13	TRBJ2-1	NA	TRBV2	NA	CASSEGTGNEQFF	TGTGCCAGCAGTGAAGGGACCGGGAATGAGCAGTTCTTC
15	TRBJ2-3	NA	TRBV29-1	TRBD2	CSVPGTSGVPDTQYF	TGCAGCGTTCCCGGGACTAGCGGGGTCCCAGATACGCAGTATTTT
12	TRBJ1-2	NA	TRBV2	NA	CASIIRDTGYTF	TGTGCCAGCATTATCCGGGACACCGGCTACACCTTC
19	TRBJ2-2	NA	TRBV2	NA	CASSWTGGFSGRTTGELFF	TGTGCCAGCAGTTGGACAGGGGGGTTTAGCGGGAGAACGACCGGGGAGCTGTTTTTT
15	TRBJ2-7	once	TRBV6-6	TRBD1	CASSKRQGRSYEQYF	TGTGCCAGCAGTAAAAGACAGGGTCGCTCCTACGAGCAGTACTTC
13	TRBJ1-2	NA	TRBV5-1	NA	CASSPRTENGYTF	TGCGCCAGCAGCCCTAGGACAGAGAATGGCTACACCTTC